This T cell receptor beta chain emerged from a study of blood T cells in healthy people across ages. Study findings and constraints: Samples with more naive T cells showed higher observed beta diversity.

Russia was home to the donors, healthy Caucasian individuals aged about 6 to 90. Each individual donor underwent a draw of about 9.9 milliliters of peripheral blood. With a J-beta primer mix and a sample-barcoded 5' primer, a second PCR ran about 6 to 11 cycles. TCRdb used MiXCR to reprocess the 5' RACE reads, holding one entry per CDR3 protein. The data show roughly 680,000 distinct CDR3 sequences, approximately 52% seen once. Unmatched junction bases numbered 1, after V lost 8 bases and J lost 4 bases. The CDR3 has 13 amino acids. The V gene's germline CDR1 is MDHEN and CDR2 SYDVKM. The sample holds many counts of this clonotype. Its antigen is not known.

This sequence originates from a woman over 75 in good health. What was sequenced was blood. The chain is built from TRBV28 and TRBJ2-3, with 12 bases aligning to TRBD2. DNA of the CDR3: TGTGCCAGCCGACTAGCGGGAGCAGATACGCAGTATTTT. Protein sequence: CASRLAGADTQYF.